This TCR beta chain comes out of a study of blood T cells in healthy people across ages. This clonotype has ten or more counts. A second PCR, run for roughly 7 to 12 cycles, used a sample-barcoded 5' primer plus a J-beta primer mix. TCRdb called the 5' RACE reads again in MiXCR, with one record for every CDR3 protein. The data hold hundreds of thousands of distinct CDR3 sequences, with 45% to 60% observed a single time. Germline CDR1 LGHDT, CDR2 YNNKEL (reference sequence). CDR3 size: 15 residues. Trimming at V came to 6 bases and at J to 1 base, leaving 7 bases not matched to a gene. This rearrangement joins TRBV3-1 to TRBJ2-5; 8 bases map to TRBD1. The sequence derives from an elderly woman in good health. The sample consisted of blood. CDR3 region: CASSPSTGGQETQYF. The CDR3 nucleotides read TGTGCCAGCAGTCCTAGCACAGGGGGCCAAGAGACCCAGTACTTC.